The 16 T cell receptor beta chains given below trace back to one sample, sequenced in a study of blood T cell repertoires in COVID-19. Some clones are missing from TCRdb's copy, which holds only in-frame ones; the method was immunoSEQ multiplex PCR. The sample lists fewer than 300,000 clones; just over 90% were seen once. Sequenced: PBMCs or T cells enriched from blood (not recorded which). These TCRs come from a middle-aged woman with acute COVID-19.

This chain uses TRBV25-1 with TRBJ1-2; 9 bases map to TRBD1. Losses at the gene ends were 3 bases for V and 8 bases for J; bases not matched to a gene: 10. The germline gives CDR1 MGHDK, CDR2 SYGVNS. This CDR3 comprises 15 residues. This CDR3 is CASSDFTGQGGGYTF. CDR3 sequence (DNA): TGTGCCAGCAGTGATTTTACGGGACAGGGAGGCGGCTACACCTTC.

The chain uses TRBV29-1 and TRBJ2-1; 12 bases agree with TRBD2. Trimming took 4 bases from V and 2 from J; bases not matched to a gene: 0. The CDR3 totals 14 residues. Per the germline V gene, CDR1 is SQVTM and CDR2 is ANQGSEA. The CDR3 DNA follows: TGCAGCGTTGGACTAGCGGGGGCCTACAATGAGCAGTTCTTC. Protein sequence: CSVGLAGAYNEQFF.

The chain combines TRBV7-2 with TRBJ1-1, with TRBD1 as a possible D gene (6 bases). Trimming pared 6 bases from V and 4 bases from J, leaving 12 bases between. In germline, CDR1 is SGHTA, CDR2 FQGNSA. This CDR3 spans 13 amino acids. The CDR3 coding sequence is TGTGCCAGCAGGAGAGGGGGAAGCACTGAAGCTTTCTTT. This sequence encodes CASRRGGSTEAFF.

The chain has TRBV10-3 and TRBJ1-1; tentatively, D is TRBD1 (6 bases). Trimming removed 11 bases from V and 4 bases from J, with 20 bases in between. Germline CDR1 is ENHRY and CDR2 is SYGVKD. The CDR3 is made up of 14 amino acids. CDR3 sequence: CAVFAGEGSTEAFF. The CDR3 bases are TGTGCCGTATTCGCAGGGGAGGGGAGCACTGAAGCTTTCTTT.

The chain joins TRBV28 to TRBJ2-7; 8 nucleotides align to TRBD2. The CDR3 runs 15 residues. The germline V gene has CDR1 MDHEN and CDR2 SYDVKM. With 3 bases clipped from V and 4 bases from J, the junction kept 8 bases outside the gene matches. The CDR3 loop reads CASSFGRLAGYEQYF. The CDR3 DNA follows: TGTGCCAGCAGTTTCGGTCGGCTAGCGGGTTACGAGCAGTACTTC.

The V gene is TRBV27, the J gene TRBJ2-3; a possible D gene is TRBD2 (5 bases). V lost 7 bases and J 2 bases, leaving 22 bases between the germline ends. Per the germline V gene, CDR1 is MNHEY and CDR2 is SMNVEV (reference sequence). CDR3 length: 17 amino acids. DNA for the CDR3: TGTGCCAGCAAACTAAGCGGTCGGTCAAGACCCACAGATACGCAGTATTTT. Translated: CASKLSGRSRPTDTQYF.

The rearrangement links TRBV7-9 to TRBJ2-5; no reliable D call. The CDR3 is made up of 14 amino acids. Trimming left V 0 bases short and J 3 bases short, with 8 bases between. Looked up from germline, CDR1 is SEHNR and CDR2 is FQNEAQ (reference sequence). CDR3 region: CASSLAEQKETQYF. CDR3 sequence (DNA): TGTGCCAGCAGCTTAGCTGAACAGAAAGAGACCCAGTACTTC.

The genes are TRBV2 and TRBJ1-1; possible D gene TRBD1, 5 bases. Germline V gene lookup returns CDR1 SNHLY and CDR2 FYNNEI. The CDR3 loop spans 11 amino acids. CDR3 sequence (DNA): TGTGCGACAGCGGGGATCACTGAAGCTTTCTTT. Amino acids: CATAGITEAFF.

The rearrangement joins TRBV7-9 to TRBJ2-7; 7 bases fit TRBD2. The length of the CDR3 is 15 residues. Per germline, CDR1 SEHNR and CDR2 FQNEAQ (reference sequence). J lost 2 bases, V lost 3 bases, and 7 bases had no gene match. The CDR3 sequence is CASSFTAGETYEQYF. CDR3 in DNA: TGTGCCAGCAGCTTTACGGCGGGGGAAACCTACGAGCAGTACTTC.

The CDR3 coding sequence is TGTGCCAGCCAGAGGGTGGTTGCTAATGAAAAACTGTTTTTT. Encoded protein: CASQRVVANEKLFF. This chain links TRBV6-5 with TRBJ1-4, with no clear D. The CDR3 totals 14 residues. The ends were cut back, 8 bases at V and 3 bases at J, with 13 bases in the middle. Germline V gene lookup returns CDR1 MNHEY and CDR2 SVGAGI.

The chain carries TRBV5-1 and TRBJ2-7; D may be TRBD2 (6 bases). Trimming shortened V by 3 bases and J by 7 bases, and 11 bases separated the two germline ends. Germline CDR1 and CDR2: SGHRS and YFSETQ. The CDR3 runs to 12 residues. The chain's CDR3 is CASSWSGGEQYF. The CDR3, as DNA: TGCGCCAGCAGCTGGTCCGGGGGAGAGCAGTACTTC.

This clone was seen a single time. The chain uses TRBV19 and TRBJ1-6, with 9 bases aligning to TRBD1. The CDR3 spans 15 residues. V dropped 6 bases and J dropped 10; count of bases not matched to a gene: 10. Germline CDR1 reads LNHDA; CDR2 reads SQIVND (reference sequence). In nucleotides, the CDR3 is TGTGCCAGTAGGGCTGGCGGACAGGGGATATCACCCCTCCACTTT. Encoded protein: CASRAGGQGISPLHF.

The rearrangement links TRBV30 to TRBJ2-7; 7 positions agree with TRBD1. The V gene end was trimmed by 5 bases and the J gene end by 6 bases; junction bases not matched to a gene: 13. The CDR3 totals 14 residues. Germline V lookup: CDR1 GTSNPN, CDR2 SVGIG (reference sequence). CDR3 DNA sequence: TGTGCCTGGGGGGTTTCGACAGGGTGGGCCGAGCAGTACTTC. The encoded protein is CAWGVSTGWAEQYF.

V and J are TRBV7-9 and TRBJ1-4, with D maybe TRBD1 (6 bases). Trimming removed 5 bases from V and 4 bases from J, with 17 bases in between. CDR1 is SEHNR and CDR2 is FQNEAQ in the germline V gene (reference sequence). The CDR3 consists of 16 residues. In DNA form, the CDR3 reads TGTGCCAGCAGCACCCCAGCAGGGGAAGTTAATGAAAAACTGTTTTTT. Amino acid sequence: CASSTPAGEVNEKLFF.

A single count supports this clone. The rearrangement uses TRBV28 and TRBJ1-2; D is unresolved. The germline CDR1 and CDR2 sequences are MDHEN and SYDVKM. V dropped 6 bases and J dropped 2 bases, with 10 bases sitting between them. This CDR3 is built from 13 residues. The CDR3 nucleotides are TGTGCCAGCAGCCCCCTTTCGAACTATGGCTACACCTTC. Its protein product is CASSPLSNYGYTF.

V is TRBV6-1 and J is TRBJ2-5; D possibly corresponds to TRBD2 (5 bases). This CDR3 has 13 amino acids. CDR1 MNHNS and CDR2 SASEGT come from the germline V gene. V gave up 2 bases and J gave up 5 bases, with 9 bases separating them. The CDR3 nucleotides read TGTGCCAGCAGTGAAAACAGAGGGGAGACCCAGTACTTC. Residues: CASSENRGETQYF.